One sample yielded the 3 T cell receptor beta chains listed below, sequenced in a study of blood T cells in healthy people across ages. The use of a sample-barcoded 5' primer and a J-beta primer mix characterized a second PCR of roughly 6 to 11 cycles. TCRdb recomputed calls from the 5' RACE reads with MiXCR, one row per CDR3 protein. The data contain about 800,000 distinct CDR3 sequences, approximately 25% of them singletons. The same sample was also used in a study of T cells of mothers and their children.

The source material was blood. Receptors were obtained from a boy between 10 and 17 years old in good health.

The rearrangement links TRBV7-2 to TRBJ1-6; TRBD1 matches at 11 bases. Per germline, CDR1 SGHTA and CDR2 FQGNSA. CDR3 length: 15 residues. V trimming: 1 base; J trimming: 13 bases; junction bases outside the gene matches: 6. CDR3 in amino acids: CASSLGGTGGRPLHF. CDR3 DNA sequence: TGTGCCAGCAGCTTAGGAGGGACAGGGGGGCGGCCCCTCCACTTT.

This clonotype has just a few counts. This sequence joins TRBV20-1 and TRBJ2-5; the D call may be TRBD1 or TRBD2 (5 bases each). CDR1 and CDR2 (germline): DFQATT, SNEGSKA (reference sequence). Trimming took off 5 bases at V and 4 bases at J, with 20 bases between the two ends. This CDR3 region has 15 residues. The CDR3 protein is CSAPENLGTPETQYF. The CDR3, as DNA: TGCAGTGCTCCAGAGAACTTAGGGACCCCAGAGACCCAGTACTTC.

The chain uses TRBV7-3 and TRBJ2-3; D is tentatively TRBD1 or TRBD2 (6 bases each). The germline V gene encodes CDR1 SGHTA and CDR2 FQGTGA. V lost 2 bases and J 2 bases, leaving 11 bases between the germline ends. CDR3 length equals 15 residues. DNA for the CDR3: TGTGCCAGCAGCTTACAGGGGACTCTCACAGATACGCAGTATTTT. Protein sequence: CASSLQGTLTDTQYF.